The 32 T cell receptor beta chains given below trace back to one sample, sequenced in a study of T-cell reconstitution after alpha-beta-depleted transplantation in children. During its preparation, the TCRbeta library received unique molecular identifiers. Each CDR3 protein is one row after TCRdb ran MiXCR on the PCR reads. This sample has a few hundred thousand distinct CDR3 sequences; around 13% occur once, and the top ten carry around 5.8%. The input for sequencing was PBMCs from the stem cell graft donor, taken from the stem cell graft. These receptors all stem from a human donor who donated a stem cell graft to a child with combined immunodeficiency.

There are many counts of this clonotype. The V call is TRBV12-3 or TRBV12-4, the J call TRBJ2-1, with D tentatively TRBD2 (6 bases). The CDR3 runs 14 residues. The V gene lost 6 bases and the J gene lost 4 bases, with 13 bases spanning the gap. CDR3 protein: CASSKASEYNEQFF. As DNA, the CDR3 is TGTGCCAGCAGCAAGGCTAGCGAGTACAATGAGCAGTTCTTC.

This clonotype was seen a handful of times. The genes are TRBV5-1 and TRBJ2-4, with D maybe TRBD1 (6 bases). The CDR3 loop spans 13 amino acids. CDR1 and CDR2 from the germline V gene are SGHRS and YFSETQ. Trimming cost V 4 bases and J 6 bases, with 11 bases left between them. The CDR3 sequence is CASSPGQRNIQYF. CDR3 nucleotides: TGCGCCAGCAGCCCCGGACAGAGAAACATTCAGTACTTC.

This clonotype was seen a few times. The chain joins TRBV7-2 to TRBJ2-1; tentatively, D is TRBD1 (6 bases). This CDR3 has 13 residues. Per germline, CDR1 SGHTA and CDR2 FQGNSA. Trimming left V 2 bases short and J 8 bases short, with 10 bases between. Here the CDR3 DNA reads TGTGCCAGCAGCTTAAGGGGGAACTATGAGCAGTTCTTC. It yields the protein CASSLRGNYEQFF.

The chain uses TRBV4-3 and TRBJ2-3; 7 bases map to TRBD2. Germline CDR1 reads LGHNA; CDR2 reads YSLEER. The V segment lost 0 bases and the J segment 1 base; nucleotides outside the gene matches: 7. The CDR3 totals 17 residues. In DNA, the CDR3 is TGCGCCAGCAGCCAAGACCCCGTGGGGGGGGGCACAGATACGCAGTATTTT. Protein product: CASSQDPVGGGTDTQYF.

This clonotype was observed many times. The gene calls are TRBV4-2 and TRBJ2-3, with 14 bases lining up with TRBD2. V dropped 3 bases and J dropped 0; count of bases not matched to a gene: 5. CDR1 is LGHNA and CDR2 is YNFKEQ in the germline V gene. This CDR3 region has 18 residues. The CDR3 DNA reads as TGTGCCAGCAGCCAGGGGACTAGCGGGGGACCTAGCACAGATACGCAGTATTTT. As protein: CASSQGTSGGPSTDTQYF.

The rearrangement uses TRBV6-1 and TRBJ2-1, with 8 bases fitting TRBD2. The CDR3 has 16 residues. The V segment lost 2 bases and the J segment 2 bases; nucleotides outside the gene matches: 5. Germline-derived CDR1 and CDR2 are MNHNS and SASEGT. The CDR3 loop is CASSESPSGPYNEQFF. CDR3 DNA: TGTGCCAGCAGTGAATCCCCTAGCGGGCCCTACAATGAGCAGTTCTTC.

This clonotype was observed a handful of times. V is TRBV6-1 and J is TRBJ1-5; tentative D call: TRBD1 (6 bases). Germline V gene lookup returns CDR1 MNHNS and CDR2 SASEGT. Trimming shortened V by 5 bases and J by 5 bases, and 13 bases separated the two germline ends. The CDR3 spans 14 residues. As DNA, the CDR3 is TGTGCCAGCAGTCTGAAGGGGGGCGATCAGCCCCAGCATTTT. It codes for CASSLKGGDQPQHF.

V is TRBV11-2 and J is TRBJ2-1, with 10 positions matching TRBD2. Germline values: CDR1 SGHAT, CDR2 FQNNGV. This CDR3 is 18 amino acids long. V was pared by 5 bases and J by 0 bases, with 10 bases of the junction left unmatched. The CDR3 DNA is TGTGCCAGCAGCGCCAGCGGGAGGGCCTTGGCCTCCTACAATGAGCAGTTCTTC. Amino acid sequence: CASSASGRALASYNEQFF. Full variable domain (rest looked up from reference TRBV11-2 and TRBJ2-1): EAGVAQSPRYKIIEKRQSVAFWCNPISGHATLYWYQQILGQGPKLLIQFQNNGVVDDSQLPKDRFSAERLKGVDSTLKIQPAKLEDSAVYLCASSASGRALASYNEQFFGPGTRLTVL.

The gene calls are TRBV7-6 and TRBJ2-2, with D unresolved. Trimming left V 6 bases short and J 2 bases short, with 10 bases between. The CDR3 runs 14 residues. CDR1 and CDR2 from the germline V gene are SGHVS and FNYEAQ. In DNA, the CDR3 is TGTGCCAGCAGAATTGGACCCAACACCGGGGAGCTGTTTTTT. Translated: CASRIGPNTGELFF.

The V gene is TRBV5-1, the J gene TRBJ2-7; D is possibly TRBD2 (6 bases). Germline CDR1 reads SGHRS; CDR2 reads YFSETQ. V shed 3 bases and J shed 0 bases, with 7 bases lying between them. There are 13 residues in the CDR3. CDR3 DNA: TGCGCCAGCAGCTGGACTAACTCCTACGAGCAGTACTTC. Its translation: CASSWTNSYEQYF. Supplemented by reference TRBV5-1 and TRBJ2-7, the full variable domain reads KAGVTQTPRYLIKTRGQQVTLSCSPISGHRSVSWYQQTPGQGLQFLFEYFSETQRNKGNFPGRFSGRQFSNSRSEMNVSTLELGDSALYLCASSWTNSYEQYFGPGTRLTVT.

V usage is TRBV30 and J usage is TRBJ1-2, with D possibly being TRBD1 (5 bases). Germline CDR1 GTSNPN, CDR2 SVGIG (reference sequence). The CDR3 extends over 15 amino acids. Trimming stripped 0 bases from V and 14 bases from J, with 25 bases between. DNA for the CDR3: TGTGCCTGGAGTGTACGGGGGGGTACGGGACTCCCCTCTACCTTC. This codes for CAWSVRGGTGLPSTF.

This clonotype was seen repeatedly, ten times or more. This sequence joins TRBV7-2 and TRBJ2-7; weak D call: TRBD1 (6 bases). The CDR3 extends over 13 amino acids. V lost 4 bases and J lost 6, with 13 bases in between. CDR1 and CDR2 from the germline V gene are SGHTA and FQGNSA. CDR3 amino acids: CASSSTGMGEQYF. DNA for the CDR3: TGTGCCAGCAGCTCTACAGGGATGGGCGAGCAGTACTTC.

This clonotype was counted at least ten times. The chain links TRBV29-1 to TRBJ2-7; TRBD1 agrees at 10 bases. Looked up from germline, CDR1 is SQVTM and CDR2 is ANQGSEA. The ends lost 0 bases at V and 6 bases at J; junction bases unmatched: 8. There are 15 residues in the CDR3. For the CDR3, the DNA is TGCAGCGTTGAAGAAGGGGACAGGGGTTCCGGCGAGCAGTACTTC. It codes for CSVEEGDRGSGEQYF.

The rearrangement links TRBV7-2 to TRBJ2-7; possibly TRBD1 for D (5 bases). V lost 5 bases, J lost 4 bases, and 12 bases lay in between. The CDR3 has 13 residues. The V gene's germline CDR1 is SGHTA and CDR2 FQGNSA. The CDR3 nucleotides are TGTGCCAGCAGCCGTGCAGGGCCGTACGAGCAGTACTTC. Translation gives CASSRAGPYEQYF.

This clonotype has only a few counts. The chain recombines TRBV28 with TRBJ2-1; perhaps TRBD1 as D (6 bases). The CDR3 runs 13 residues. Deletions cut 1 base from V and 8 bases from J, with 9 bases between. CDR1 is MDHEN and CDR2 is SYDVKM in the germline V gene. CDR3 sequence reads: CASSLFGGYEQFF. For the CDR3, the DNA is TGTGCCAGCAGTTTATTTGGGGGCTATGAGCAGTTCTTC.

The chain combines TRBV27 with TRBJ1-2; no firm D call. The CDR3 spans 15 residues. CDR1 is MNHEY, CDR2 SMNVEV, per germline (reference sequence). Between the trimmed V and J ends, which lost 0 bases and 5 bases, there was a span of 13 bases. DNA of the CDR3: TGTGCCAGCAGTTTATCCGGCCTCGGGCGGTATGGCTACACCTTC. Translated: CASSLSGLGRYGYTF.

V and J are TRBV29-1 and TRBJ2-2; no clear D. The germline CDR1 and CDR2 sequences are SQVTM and ANQGSEA. The CDR3 totals 13 residues. Deletions cut 0 bases from V and 3 bases from J, with 5 bases between. The CDR3 is CSVEDRYTGELFF. The CDR3 DNA reads as TGCAGCGTTGAAGATAGGTACACCGGGGAGCTGTTTTTT.

This clonotype came up a few times. This chain joins TRBV7-2 and TRBJ2-2, with 9 bases matching TRBD1. The germline V gene encodes CDR1 SGHTA and CDR2 FQGNSA. There are 16 residues in the CDR3. The V and J ends lost 4 bases and 0 bases, in that order; junction bases with no gene match: 3. In DNA form, the CDR3 reads TGTGCCAGCAGCTGGGACAGGGTATCGAACACCGGGGAGCTGTTTTTT. Translated: CASSWDRVSNTGELFF.

In this sample, this clonotype turned up many times. This chain joins TRBV12-3 or TRBV12-4 and TRBJ1-6, with 8 positions matching TRBD1. The CDR3 has 14 amino acids. The V segment lost 5 bases and the J segment 7 bases; nucleotides outside the gene matches: 4. The CDR3 coding sequence is TGTGCCAGCAGTCAGGGGGCGGGAAATTCACCCCTCCACTTT. Its translation is CASSQGAGNSPLHF.

In its sample, this clonotype was seen many times. The chain employs TRBV12-3 or TRBV12-4 and TRBJ2-7; 9 bases align to TRBD2. The CDR3 totals 15 residues. The V gene end was trimmed by 3 bases and the J gene end by 6 bases; junction bases not matched to a gene: 9. The CDR3 sequence: CASSLWRGGRIEQYF. The DNA of the CDR3 is TGTGCCAGCAGTTTGTGGCGGGGGGGCCGTATCGAGCAGTACTTC.

This clonotype was picked up a small number of times. CDR3 in amino acids: CASSRQPGGGLNEQFF. CDR3 coding DNA: TGTGCCAGCAGCCGTCAACCGGGAGGGGGCCTGAATGAGCAGTTCTTC. The chain carries TRBV7-2 and TRBJ2-1; TRBD2 is a possible D gene (8 bases). The CDR3 totals 16 residues. V lost 5 bases to trimming and J lost 7 bases, with 21 bases between them. The germline gives CDR1 SGHTA, CDR2 FQGNSA.

The chain has TRBV20-1 and TRBJ1-2; 7 bases agree with TRBD1. CDR3 length equals 14 residues. Germline V gives CDR1 DFQATT, CDR2 SNEGSKA (reference sequence). V dropped 4 bases and J dropped 5; count of bases not matched to a gene: 10. The CDR3 reads CSAMRAGGLYGYTF. CDR3 coding DNA: TGCAGTGCTATGAGGGCAGGGGGGTTATATGGCTACACCTTC.

The chain employs TRBV29-1 and TRBJ2-2, with 8 bases that match TRBD1. CDR1 is SQVTM and CDR2 is ANQGSEA in the germline V gene. This CDR3 has 13 residues. V gave up 7 bases and J gave up 5 bases; unmatched junction bases: 6. The CDR3 nucleotides are TGCAGCGGAGACAGGGGTGGAACCGGGGAGCTGTTTTTT. This translates into CSGDRGGTGELFF.

The chain recombines TRBV7-2 with TRBJ1-2; no clear D. The germline V and J ends were trimmed by 6 bases and 3 bases, with 14 bases remaining between them. CDR3 length: 14 residues. Germline assignment: CDR1 SGHTA and CDR2 FQGNSA. CDR3 in DNA: TGTGCCAGCAGTCAGACATTGACTGACTATGGCTACACCTTC. This sequence encodes CASSQTLTDYGYTF.

The J gene is TRBJ1-5, the V gene TRBV6-2 or TRBV6-3; D remains ambiguous. The CDR3 spans 14 residues. V was trimmed by 4 bases and J by 1 base, leaving 8 bases between them. CDR1 is MNHEY and CDR2 is SVGEGT in the germline V gene. CDR3: CASSFGRSNQPQHF. The DNA of the CDR3 is TGTGCCAGCAGTTTCGGGAGGAGCAATCAGCCCCAGCATTTT.

This clonotype was counted many times. The gene calls are TRBV7-7 and TRBJ2-3, with D perhaps matching TRBD2 (6 bases). V gave up 5 bases and J gave up 5 bases, with 17 bases separating them. The CDR3 runs 15 residues. Germline lookup yields CDR1 SSHAT and CDR2 FNYEAQ (reference sequence). The CDR3 DNA sequence: TGTGCCAGCAGCGCCGAGCCTAGCGCCGGAGATACGCAGTATTTT. Its translation: CASSAEPSAGDTQYF. Filled out from reference TRBV7-7 and TRBJ2-3, the complete variable domain reads GAGVSQSPRYKVTKRGQDVTLRCDPISSHATLYWYQQALGQGPEFLTYFNYEAQPDKSGLPSDRFSAERPEGSISTLTIQRTEQRDSAMYRCASSAEPSAGDTQYFGPGTRLTVL.

V is TRBV12-3 or TRBV12-4 and J is TRBJ1-2; 7 bases match TRBD1. V shed 1 base and J 4 bases; nucleotides not matched to a gene: 9. The CDR3 is 16 amino acids. The CDR3: CASSLDRRRGSYGYTF. The DNA for the CDR3 is TGTGCCAGCAGTTTAGACCGCCGCAGGGGGAGCTATGGCTACACCTTC.

This clonotype has a count of ten or more. The chain has TRBV6-5 and TRBJ2-2; unclear D gene. This CDR3 comprises 15 residues. Germline V CDR1 and CDR2: MNHEY, SVGAGI. Trimming removed 4 bases from V and 1 base from J, with 10 bases in between. CDR3 DNA sequence: TGTGCCAGCAGTTCCCGAGACCGGAACACCGGGGAGCTGTTTTTT. It is translated as CASSSRDRNTGELFF.

The gene calls are TRBV9 and TRBJ2-1; D is possibly TRBD1 (5 bases). Germline loops: CDR1 SGDLS, CDR2 YYNGEE. Deletions cut 2 bases from V and 0 bases from J, with 9 bases between. CDR3 length equals 15 residues. CDR3 amino acids: CASSVGQDSYNEQFF. CDR3 sequence (DNA): TGTGCCAGCAGCGTGGGGCAGGACTCCTACAATGAGCAGTTCTTC.

The sample holds a few counts of this clonotype. The chain uses TRBV9 and TRBJ2-2; TRBD1 aligns across 9 bases. V shed 4 bases, J shed 5 bases, and the junction held 9 bases outside the gene matches. Germline V gene sequence: CDR1 SGDLS, CDR2 YYNGEE. The CDR3 consists of 16 residues. The CDR3 DNA reads TGTGCCAGCAGCCTGAGCTCGACAGGGGGTACCGGGGAGCTGTTTTTT. Its protein is CASSLSSTGGTGELFF.

This clonotype was counted a few times. The chain couples TRBV19 to TRBJ1-5; 9 nucleotides line up with TRBD1. Germline values: CDR1 LNHDA, CDR2 SQIVND (reference sequence). This CDR3 contains 13 residues. The V gene end was trimmed by 7 bases and the J gene end by 5 bases; junction bases not matched to a gene: 3. For the CDR3, the DNA is TGTGCCAGTACAAGGGACAGGGATCAGCCCCAGCATTTT. Protein sequence: CASTRDRDQPQHF.

This clonotype was seen many times. The CDR3, as DNA: TGCGCCAGCAGCCGAGGTGCATTCATTCAGTACTTC. Amino acids: CASSRGAFIQYF. This chain joins TRBV4-3 and TRBJ2-4, with D unresolved. The germline gives CDR1 LGHNA, CDR2 YSLEER. Trimming removed 4 bases at V and 9 bases at J, with 10 bases between. The CDR3 contains 12 residues.